Below are 22 T cell receptor beta chains sequenced from a single sample in a study of OX40 agonist ivuxolimab in advanced cancers. Profiled with immunoSEQ multiplex PCR; TCRdb holds only in-frame clones, not every one. This repertoire shows about 50,000 clones, around nine tenths found once; its top ten account for less than 0.75%. The sample consisted of CD4+ or CD8+ T cells sorted from blood, taken in a trial of the OX40 agonist ivuxolimab. These receptors all come from an adult with an advanced solid tumor such as melanoma, head and neck, liver or kidney cancer.

The rearrangement uses TRBV10-3 and TRBJ2-1, with 9 bases identical to TRBD1. V lost 8 bases, J lost 2 bases, and 4 bases stayed unmatched. The CDR3 has 14 amino acids. Germline CDR1 and CDR2: ENHRY and SYGVKD. CDR3: CAIGTGGAYNEQFF. In nucleotides, the CDR3 is TGTGCCATCGGAACAGGGGGCGCCTACAATGAGCAGTTCTTC.

The J gene is TRBJ1-1, the V gene TRBV4-1; D not resolved. V was cut by 5 bases and J by 5 bases, with 12 bases left in between. The CDR3 spans 13 residues. Germline V gene data show CDR1 as MGHRA and CDR2 as YSYEKL. The CDR3 DNA reads as TGCGCCAGCAGCGATGGGCGCCGTACTGAAGCTTTCTTT. Translating it yields CASSDGRRTEAFF.

The chain combines TRBV30 with TRBJ1-1; D ambiguous. Germline loops: CDR1 GTSNPN, CDR2 SVGIG (reference sequence). Trimming took off 2 bases at V and 4 bases at J, with 8 bases between the two ends. The CDR3 length is 12 residues. This chain's CDR3 is CAWSMGFTEAFF. The CDR3 region has the DNA TGTGCCTGGAGTATGGGGTTCACTGAAGCTTTCTTT.

V gene TRBV5-1 combines with J gene TRBJ2-3; TRBD2 matches 7 bases. CDR1 and CDR2 from the germline V gene are SGHRS and YFSETQ. The trim removed 4 bases at V and 5 bases at J, leaving 7 bases unmatched. The CDR3 runs to 14 residues. CDR3 region: CASSPGLGVDTQYF. The DNA for the CDR3 is TGCGCCAGCAGCCCCGGACTAGGCGTAGATACGCAGTATTTT.

V usage is TRBV19 and J usage is TRBJ2-1, with 10 bases lining up with TRBD1. V shed 7 bases and J 4 bases; nucleotides not matched to a gene: 7. The CDR3 totals 15 residues. The germline gives CDR1 LNHDA, CDR2 SQIVND (reference sequence). In DNA form, the CDR3 reads TGTGCCAGTAATACTCCGGGACAGGGGTACAATGAGCAGTTCTTC. Its protein is CASNTPGQGYNEQFF.

The chain links TRBV18 to TRBJ2-1; 8 bases map to TRBD1. The V segment lost 3 bases and the J segment 7 bases; nucleotides outside the gene matches: 8. CDR3 length: 15 amino acids. Germline V gene sequence: CDR1 KGHSH, CDR2 LQKENI. CDR3 in amino acids: CASSPDRGSQNEQFF. CDR3 bases: TGTGCCAGCTCACCCGACAGGGGATCTCAGAATGAGCAGTTCTTC.

In its sample, this clone was seen a few times. The chain employs TRBV5-6 and TRBJ1-3; D gene uncertain. The V and J ends lost 4 bases and 7 bases respectively, with 18 bases between them. The CDR3 extends over 15 amino acids. The V gene's germline CDR1 is SGHDT and CDR2 YYEEEE. In DNA form, the CDR3 reads TGTGCCAGCAGCACCTACAGAACACTTAGGAACACCATATATTTT. It codes for CASSTYRTLRNTIYF.

This chain joins TRBV11-2 and TRBJ2-1; 9 bases are a match to TRBD2. After removal of 4 bases from V and 4 bases from J, the junction contained 5 bases not matched to a gene. There are 15 residues in the CDR3. Germline CDR1 and CDR2: SGHAT and FQNNGV. The CDR3 sequence: CASSSLAGRYNEQFF. The CDR3 coding sequence is TGTGCCAGCAGCTCACTAGCGGGCAGGTACAATGAGCAGTTCTTC.

This rearrangement joins TRBV7-2 to TRBJ1-5; 9 nucleotides match TRBD1. V was pared by 4 bases and J by 0 bases, with 13 bases of the junction left unmatched. The CDR3 length is 19 residues. From germline, CDR1 is SGHTA and CDR2 FQGNSA. The CDR3 region has the DNA TGTGCCAGCAGCTCGGACGGGACAGGGTACCCCTATAGCAATCAGCCCCAGCATTTT. This sequence encodes CASSSDGTGYPYSNQPQHF.

The chain uses TRBV5-1 and TRBJ2-1, with 9 bases aligning to TRBD2. The CDR3 consists of 15 residues. The germline gives CDR1 SGHRS, CDR2 YFSETQ. J lost 6 bases, V lost 0 bases, and 4 bases had no gene match. CDR3 region: CASSLEASGANEQFF. CDR3 in DNA: TGCGCCAGCAGCTTGGAGGCTAGCGGGGCCAATGAGCAGTTCTTC.

The J gene is TRBJ2-3, the V gene TRBV9; 11 bases line up with TRBD1. This CDR3 region has 15 residues. CDR1 and CDR2 (germline): SGDLS, YYNGEE. V shed 4 bases, J shed 4 bases, and the junction held 5 bases outside the gene matches. DNA for the CDR3: TGTGCCAGCAGCTTAGGGACAGGGGGTGCAGATACGCAGTATTTT. Translation gives CASSLGTGGADTQYF.

J is TRBJ2-3 and V is TRBV25-1; D may be TRBD1 or TRBD2 (5 bases each). V was pared by 6 bases and J by 2 bases, with 15 bases between. This CDR3 is built from 15 residues. The germline V gene has CDR1 MGHDK and CDR2 SYGVNS. The CDR3 DNA is TGTGCCAGCAGAGACAGTTGGGGGTACACAGATACGCAGTATTTT. Encoded protein: CASRDSWGYTDTQYF.

V usage is TRBV6-5 and J usage is TRBJ2-1, with D possibly TRBD1 on 5 matching bases. The germline gives CDR1 MNHEY, CDR2 SVGAGI. This CDR3 contains 14 residues. V lost 6 bases and J 6 bases, leaving 15 bases between the germline ends. The CDR3 region is CASSSEDRPNEQFF. CDR3 nucleotides: TGTGCCAGCAGCTCCGAAGACAGACCCAATGAGCAGTTCTTC.

The sample holds one count of this clone. The chain uses TRBV5-1 and TRBJ1-5, with 10 bases lining up with TRBD1. CDR3 length: 16 amino acids. V was pared by 0 bases and J by 2 bases, with 2 bases of the junction left unmatched. CDR1 and CDR2 (germline): SGHRS, YFSETQ. The CDR3 loop reads CASSLDGTGGNQPQHF. The CDR3 DNA reads TGCGCCAGCAGCTTGGATGGGACAGGGGGCAATCAGCCCCAGCATTTT.

The chain couples TRBV5-1 to TRBJ2-2; no reliable D call. Trimming left V 7 bases short and J 0 bases short, with 10 bases between. CDR1 is SGHRS and CDR2 is YFSETQ in the germline V gene. This CDR3 contains 14 residues. CDR3 nucleotide sequence: TGCGCCAGCCAACACCCTACGAACACCGGGGAGCTGTTTTTT. Protein sequence: CASQHPTNTGELFF.

Here the CDR3 DNA reads TGTGCCAGCAGCGCGACAGGTCACAATGAAAAACTGTTTTTT. The encoded protein is CASSATGHNEKLFF. V and J are TRBV9 and TRBJ1-4; possible D gene TRBD1, 6 bases. CDR3 length equals 14 residues. CDR1 SGDLS and CDR2 YYNGEE come from the germline V gene. The V gene lost 3 bases and the J gene lost 5 bases, with 11 bases spanning the gap.

The gene calls are TRBV6-1 and TRBJ1-2, with D unresolved. Looked up from germline, CDR1 is MNHNS and CDR2 is SASEGT. With 6 bases removed from V and 8 bases from J, the gap between germline ends came to 22 bases. The length of the CDR3 is 15 residues. The CDR3: CASSALDGGPSGYTF. Here the CDR3 DNA reads TGTGCCAGCAGCGCCCTTGACGGCGGCCCCTCGGGCTACACCTTC.

CDR3 sequence (DNA): TGTGCCAGCAGCCAAGTGTTCCTCTACGAGCAGTACTTC. Its translation: CASSQVFLYEQYF. This chain joins TRBV14 and TRBJ2-7; no reliable D call. CDR3 length equals 13 residues. V lost 1 base and J lost 3, with 7 bases in between. Germline CDR1 and CDR2: SGHDN and FVKESK.

This clone was seen a few times. V and J are TRBV18 and TRBJ1-2; 7 nucleotides agree with TRBD1. The CDR3 covers 14 residues. Unmatched junction bases numbered 6, after V lost 2 bases and J lost 6 bases. The germline V gene encodes CDR1 KGHSH and CDR2 LQKENI. CDR3 bases: TGTGCCAGCTCACCATTGACAGGGTCCGATGGCTACACCTTC. Its translation: CASSPLTGSDGYTF.

The CDR3 bases are TGTGCCAGCAGCCCAACGACGCTAGCGGGCTACGAGCAGTACTTC. This encodes CASSPTTLAGYEQYF. The gene calls are TRBV11-2 and TRBJ2-7; 8 bases fit TRBD2. There are 15 residues in the CDR3. With V trimmed by 5 bases and J by 3 bases, 9 bases remained unmatched. CDR1 and CDR2 from the germline V gene are SGHAT and FQNNGV.

The rearrangement joins TRBV29-1 to TRBJ2-3; D gene uncertain. The CDR3 covers 15 residues. Germline CDR1 is SQVTM and CDR2 is ANQGSEA. V lost 0 bases and J 4 bases, leaving 14 bases between the germline ends. The CDR3 region has the DNA TGCAGCGTTGAAGATCGGTCGGTTCAGGCAGATACGCAGTATTTT. As protein: CSVEDRSVQADTQYF.

This clone was detected once. The gene calls are TRBV28 and TRBJ2-7; 9 nucleotides line up with TRBD1. Looked up from germline, CDR1 is MDHEN and CDR2 is SYDVKM. The V gene end was trimmed by 7 bases and the J gene end by 1 base; junction bases not matched to a gene: 5. CDR3 length: 14 amino acids. The chain's CDR3 is CASIRDRVSYEQYF. CDR3 in DNA: TGTGCCAGCATCCGGGACAGGGTTTCCTACGAGCAGTACTTC.